This T cell receptor (beta chain) was obtained from a study of blood T cell repertoires in COVID-19. Repertoires were generated with immunoSEQ multiplex PCR, while TCRdb's copy carries only in-frame clones and drops some. The sample has more than 90,000 clones; roughly nine tenths are singletons. CDR1 SQVTM and CDR2 ANQGSEA come from the germline V gene. The CDR3 length is 13 residues. The V and J ends lost 7 bases and 3 bases respectively, with 12 bases between them. This sequence was found in a man aged 65 to 79 who had recovered from COVID-19. Material: peripheral blood. This chain links TRBV29-1 with TRBJ1-4; the D gene is possibly TRBD1 (6 bases). This CDR3 reads CSATQGANEKLFF. CDR3 sequence (DNA): TGCAGCGCTACACAGGGAGCTAATGAAAAACTGTTTTTT.